This T cell receptor beta chain was captured by sequencing in a study of CD8 T cells in ankylosing spondylitis. Study results and caveats: For ankylosing spondylitis blood, a TCR beta motif of several highly homologous variants appeared characteristic.

In this sample, this clonotype turned up a few times. Its specificity is unknown. TCRdb analysed the 5' RACE reads with MiXCR anew, one entry per CDR3 protein. The table lists about 840,000 distinct CDR3 sequences, about an eighth of them singletons. Germline values: CDR1 LGHNA, CDR2 YSLEER. V was pared by 1 base and J by 4 bases, with 14 bases between. The CDR3 has 15 amino acids. This rearrangement joins TRBV4-3 to TRBJ2-7; maybe TRBD1 (6 bases). Sequenced: blood, either unsorted or a sorted T cell fraction (not recorded which). The TCR comes from a male donor with ankylosing spondylitis. The CDR3 sequence is CASSQARTAYYEQYF. CDR3 coding DNA: TGCGCCAGCAGCCAAGCCCGGACAGCTTATTACGAGCAGTACTTC.